This TCR beta chain is drawn from a study of neoadjuvant anti-PD-1 for oral cavity cancer. Study as a whole: Before surgery, most patients got three to four biweekly 3 mg/kg nivolumab doses. Patients without progression received a fourth nivolumab dose around day 43, then surgical resection on days 50-56.

Survey sequencing of tumors mostly used around 5 ug DNA, two replicates. Clones were read by immunoSEQ multiplex PCR, and TCRdb kept only the in-frame ones, dropping some. The sample yields about 23,000 clones, about 25% seen once. Documented time point: after neoadjuvant nivolumab, at surgical resection. Patients were newly diagnosed with stage II-IVA oral cavity squamous cell carcinoma without prior systemic or radiation treatment. This clone was detected ten times or more. The sequence derives from a person between 35 and 79 years old with oral cavity squamous cell carcinoma. Sequenced here: tumor tissue, sampled after nivolumab (anti-PD-1) treatment.

The CDR3 coding sequence is TGCAGCGTTGACCCTGGGGGGGCCCTACAAGAGACCCAGTACTTC. It specifies CSVDPGGALQETQYF. The chain uses TRBV29-1 and TRBJ2-5, with D possibly being TRBD2 (7 bases). This CDR3 contains 15 residues. V was shortened by 3 bases and J by 2 bases, with 16 bases between the two germline ends. Germline V CDR1 and CDR2: SQVTM, ANQGSEA. Combining the CDR3 with reference TRBV29-1 and TRBJ2-5 gives the whole variable domain SAVISQKPSRDICQRGTSLTIQCQVDSQVTMMFWYRQQPGQSLTLIATANQGSEATYESGFVIDKFPISRPNLTFSTLTVSNMSPEDSSIYLCSVDPGGALQETQYFGPGTRLLVL.